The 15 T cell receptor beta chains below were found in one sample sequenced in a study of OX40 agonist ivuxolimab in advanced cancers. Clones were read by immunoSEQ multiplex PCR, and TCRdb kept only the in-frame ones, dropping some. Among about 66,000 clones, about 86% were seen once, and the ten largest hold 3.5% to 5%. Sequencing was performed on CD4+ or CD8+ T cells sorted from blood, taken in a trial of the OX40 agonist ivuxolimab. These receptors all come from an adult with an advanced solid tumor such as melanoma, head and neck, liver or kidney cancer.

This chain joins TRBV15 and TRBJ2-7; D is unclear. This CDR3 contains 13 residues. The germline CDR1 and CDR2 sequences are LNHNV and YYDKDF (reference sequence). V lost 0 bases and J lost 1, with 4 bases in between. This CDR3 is CATSRDMSYEQYF. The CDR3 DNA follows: TGTGCCACCAGCAGAGATATGTCCTACGAGCAGTACTTC.

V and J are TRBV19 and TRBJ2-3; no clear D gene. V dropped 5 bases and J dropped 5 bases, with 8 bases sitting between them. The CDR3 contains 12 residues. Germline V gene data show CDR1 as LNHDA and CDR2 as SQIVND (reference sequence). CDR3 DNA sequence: TGTGCCAGTAGTCAAGGCGGAGATACGCAGTATTTT. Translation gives CASSQGGDTQYF. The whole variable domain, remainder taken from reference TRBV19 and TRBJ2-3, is DGGITQSPKYLFRKEGQNVTLSCEQNLNHDAMYWYRQDPGQGLRLIYYSQIVNDFQKGDIAEGYSVSREKKESFPLTVTSAQKNPTAFYLCASSQGGDTQYFGPGTRLTVL.

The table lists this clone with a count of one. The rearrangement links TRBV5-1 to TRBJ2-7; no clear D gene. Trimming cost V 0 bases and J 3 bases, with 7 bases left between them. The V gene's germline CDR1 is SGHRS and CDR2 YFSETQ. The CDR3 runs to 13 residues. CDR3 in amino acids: CASSLGANYEQYF. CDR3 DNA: TGCGCCAGCAGCTTGGGGGCGAACTACGAGCAGTACTTC.

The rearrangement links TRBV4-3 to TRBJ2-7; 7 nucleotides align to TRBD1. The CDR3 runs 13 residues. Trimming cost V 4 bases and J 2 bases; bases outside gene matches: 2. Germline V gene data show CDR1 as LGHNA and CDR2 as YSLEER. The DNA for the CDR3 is TGCGCCAGCAGCCGGGACAGAACCTACGAGCAGTACTTC. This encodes CASSRDRTYEQYF.

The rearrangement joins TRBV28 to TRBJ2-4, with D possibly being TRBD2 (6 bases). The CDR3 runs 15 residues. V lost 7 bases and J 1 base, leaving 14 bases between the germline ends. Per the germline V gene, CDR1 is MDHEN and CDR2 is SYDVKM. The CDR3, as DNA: TGTGCCAGCACCGTGGGGGGATCGGCCAAAAACATTCAGTACTTC. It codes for CASTVGGSAKNIQYF.

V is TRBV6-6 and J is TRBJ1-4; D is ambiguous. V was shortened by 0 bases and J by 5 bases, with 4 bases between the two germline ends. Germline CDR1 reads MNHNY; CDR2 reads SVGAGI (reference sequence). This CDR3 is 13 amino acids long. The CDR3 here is CASSYSGNEKLFF. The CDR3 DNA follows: TGTGCCAGCAGTTACTCAGGGAATGAAAAACTGTTTTTT.

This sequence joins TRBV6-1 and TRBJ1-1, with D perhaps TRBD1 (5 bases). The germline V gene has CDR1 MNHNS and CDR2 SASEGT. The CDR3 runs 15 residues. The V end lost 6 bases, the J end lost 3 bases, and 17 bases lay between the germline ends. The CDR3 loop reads CASSDPLGGYTEAFF. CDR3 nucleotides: TGTGCCAGCAGCGACCCGTTGGGGGGTTACACTGAAGCTTTCTTT.

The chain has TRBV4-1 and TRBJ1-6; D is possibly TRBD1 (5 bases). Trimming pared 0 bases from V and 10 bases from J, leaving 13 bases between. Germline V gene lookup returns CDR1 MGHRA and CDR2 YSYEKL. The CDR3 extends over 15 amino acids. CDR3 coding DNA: TGCGCCAGCAGCCAAGAAGAAGGGGCGGACTCACCCCTCCACTTT. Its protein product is CASSQEEGADSPLHF.

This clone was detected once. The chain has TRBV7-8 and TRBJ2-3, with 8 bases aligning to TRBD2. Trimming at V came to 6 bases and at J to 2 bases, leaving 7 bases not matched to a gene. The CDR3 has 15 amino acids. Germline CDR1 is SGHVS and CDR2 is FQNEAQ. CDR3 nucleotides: TGTGCCAGCAGTTCGAGGACTAGCTTCACAGATACGCAGTATTTT. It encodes CASSSRTSFTDTQYF. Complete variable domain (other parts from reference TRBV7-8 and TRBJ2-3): GAGVSQSPRYKVAKRGQDVALRCDPISGHVSLFWYQQALGQGPEFLTYFQNEAQLDKSGLPSDRFFAERPEGSVSTLKIQRTQQEDSAVYLCASSSRTSFTDTQYFGPGTRLTVL.

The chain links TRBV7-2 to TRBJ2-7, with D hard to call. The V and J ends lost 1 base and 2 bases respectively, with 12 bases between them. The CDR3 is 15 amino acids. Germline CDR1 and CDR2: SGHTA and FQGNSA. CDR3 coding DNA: TGTGCCAGCAGCTTAGACGGCCCTGGCCCCTACGAGCAGTACTTC. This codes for CASSLDGPGPYEQYF.

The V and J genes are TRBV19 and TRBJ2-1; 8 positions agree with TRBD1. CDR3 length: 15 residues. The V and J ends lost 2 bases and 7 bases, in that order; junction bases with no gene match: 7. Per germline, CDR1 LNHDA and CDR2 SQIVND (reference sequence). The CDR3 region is CASSILTGGKNEQFF. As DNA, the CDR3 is TGTGCCAGTAGTATACTTACAGGGGGAAAGAATGAGCAGTTCTTC.

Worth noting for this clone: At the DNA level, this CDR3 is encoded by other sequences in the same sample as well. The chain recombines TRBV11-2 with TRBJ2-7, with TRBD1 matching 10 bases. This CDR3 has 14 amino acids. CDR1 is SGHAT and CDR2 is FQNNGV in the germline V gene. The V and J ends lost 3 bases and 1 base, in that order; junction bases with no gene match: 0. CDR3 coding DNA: TGTGCCAGCAGCTTGGACAGGGGGTCCTACGAGCAGTACTTC. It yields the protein CASSLDRGSYEQYF.

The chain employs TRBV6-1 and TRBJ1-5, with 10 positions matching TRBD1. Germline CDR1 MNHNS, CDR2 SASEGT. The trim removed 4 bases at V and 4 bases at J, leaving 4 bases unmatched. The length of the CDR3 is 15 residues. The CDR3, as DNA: TGTGCCAGCAGTGGGGGACAGGGGCTGAATCAGCCCCAGCATTTT. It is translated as CASSGGQGLNQPQHF.

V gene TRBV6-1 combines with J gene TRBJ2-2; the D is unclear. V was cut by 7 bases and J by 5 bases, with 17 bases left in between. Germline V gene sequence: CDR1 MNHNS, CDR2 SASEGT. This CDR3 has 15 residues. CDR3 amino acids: CASIPLGPATGELFF. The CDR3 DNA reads TGTGCCAGCATCCCCCTAGGACCAGCTACCGGGGAGCTGTTTTTT.

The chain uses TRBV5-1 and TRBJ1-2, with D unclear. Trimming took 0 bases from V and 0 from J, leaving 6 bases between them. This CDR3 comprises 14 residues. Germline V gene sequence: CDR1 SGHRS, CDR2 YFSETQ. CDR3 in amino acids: CASSLEASNYGYTF. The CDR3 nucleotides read TGCGCCAGCAGCTTGGAAGCATCTAACTATGGCTACACCTTC.